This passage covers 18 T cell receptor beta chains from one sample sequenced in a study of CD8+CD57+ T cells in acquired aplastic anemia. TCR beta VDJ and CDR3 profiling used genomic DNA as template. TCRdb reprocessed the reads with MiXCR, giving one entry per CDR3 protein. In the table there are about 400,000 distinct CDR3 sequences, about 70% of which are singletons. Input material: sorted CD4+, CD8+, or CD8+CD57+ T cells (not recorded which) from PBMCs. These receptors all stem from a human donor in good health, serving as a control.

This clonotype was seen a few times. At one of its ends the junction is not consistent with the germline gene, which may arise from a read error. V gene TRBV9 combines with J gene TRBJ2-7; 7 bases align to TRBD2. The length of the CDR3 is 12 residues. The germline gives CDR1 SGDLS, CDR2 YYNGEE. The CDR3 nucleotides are TGTGCCGGCAGCGTAGGGAGGGGCGAGCAGTACTTC. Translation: CAGSVGRGEQYF.

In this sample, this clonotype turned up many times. CDR3 coding DNA: TGCAGCGTTGAAGGCGGGGGGGGGCCCCTAGGCTATGGCTACACCTTC. Protein product: CSVEGGGGPLGYGYTF. J is TRBJ1-2 and V is TRBV29-1, with D possibly TRBD1 on 6 matching bases. Germline CDR1 and CDR2: SQVTM and ANQGSEA. The CDR3 totals 16 residues. V shed 1 base and J shed 4 bases, with 19 bases lying between them.

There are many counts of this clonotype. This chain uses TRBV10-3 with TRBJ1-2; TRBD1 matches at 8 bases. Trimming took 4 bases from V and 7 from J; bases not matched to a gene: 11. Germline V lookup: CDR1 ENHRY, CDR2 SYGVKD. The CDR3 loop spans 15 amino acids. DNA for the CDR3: TGTGCCATCAGTGCCACGACAGGGGAAGATAGTGGCTACACCTTC. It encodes CAISATTGEDSGYTF.

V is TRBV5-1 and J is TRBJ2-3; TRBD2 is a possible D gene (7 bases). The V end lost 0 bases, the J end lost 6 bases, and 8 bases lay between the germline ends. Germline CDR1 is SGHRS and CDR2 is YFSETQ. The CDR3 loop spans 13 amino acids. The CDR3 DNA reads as TGCGCCAGCAGCTTGGAGGGGGGGGATACGCAGTATTTT. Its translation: CASSLEGGDTQYF.

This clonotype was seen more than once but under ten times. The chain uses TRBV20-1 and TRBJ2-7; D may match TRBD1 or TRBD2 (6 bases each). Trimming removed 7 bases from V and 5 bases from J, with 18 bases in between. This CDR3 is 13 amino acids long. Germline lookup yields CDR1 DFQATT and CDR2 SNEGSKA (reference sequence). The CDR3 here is CSGQGTRGHEQYF. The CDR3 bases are TGCAGTGGGCAGGGGACTCGTGGCCACGAGCAGTACTTC.

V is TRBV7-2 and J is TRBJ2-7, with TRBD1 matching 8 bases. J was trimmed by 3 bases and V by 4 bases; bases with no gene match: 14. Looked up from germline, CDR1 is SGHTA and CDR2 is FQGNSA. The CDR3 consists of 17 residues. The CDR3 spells CASSSDQATGVVYEQYF. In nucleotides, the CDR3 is TGTGCCAGCAGCTCAGACCAAGCGACAGGGGTAGTCTACGAGCAGTACTTC.

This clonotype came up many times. This CDR3 is CATGPPPAETQYF. CDR3 nucleotides: TGTGCCACAGGACCCCCCCCGGCAGAGACCCAGTACTTC. J is TRBJ2-5 and V is TRBV10-3; D is uncertain. Germline V gives CDR1 ENHRY, CDR2 SYGVKD. This CDR3 comprises 13 residues. The V end was cut by 10 bases, the J end by 4 bases, with 16 bases between.

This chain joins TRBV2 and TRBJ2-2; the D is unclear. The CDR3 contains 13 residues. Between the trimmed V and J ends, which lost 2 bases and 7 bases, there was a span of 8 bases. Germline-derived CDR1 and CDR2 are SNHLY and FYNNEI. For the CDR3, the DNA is TGTGCCAGCAGTGAAAGTTTGATCGGGGAGCTGTTTTTT. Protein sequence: CASSESLIGELFF.

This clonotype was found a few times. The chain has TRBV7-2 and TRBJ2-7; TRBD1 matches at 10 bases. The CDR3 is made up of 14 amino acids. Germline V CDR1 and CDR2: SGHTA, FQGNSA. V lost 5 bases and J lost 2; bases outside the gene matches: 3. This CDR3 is CASSGGQGAYEQYF. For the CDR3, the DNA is TGTGCCAGCAGCGGCGGACAGGGGGCCTACGAGCAGTACTTC.

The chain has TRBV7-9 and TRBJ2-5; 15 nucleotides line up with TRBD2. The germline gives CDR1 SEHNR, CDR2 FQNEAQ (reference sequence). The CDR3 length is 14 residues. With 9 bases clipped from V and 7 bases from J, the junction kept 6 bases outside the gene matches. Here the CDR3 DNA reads TGTGCCAGTAGGACTAGCGGGGGGGAAGGGACCCAGTACTTC. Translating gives CASRTSGGEGTQYF. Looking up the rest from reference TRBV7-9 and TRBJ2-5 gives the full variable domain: DTGVSQNPRHKITKRGQNVTFRCDPISEHNRLYWYRQTLGQGPEFLTYFQNEAQLEKSRLLSDRFSAERPKGSFSTLEIQRTEQGDSAMYLCASRTSGGEGTQYFGPGTRLLVL.

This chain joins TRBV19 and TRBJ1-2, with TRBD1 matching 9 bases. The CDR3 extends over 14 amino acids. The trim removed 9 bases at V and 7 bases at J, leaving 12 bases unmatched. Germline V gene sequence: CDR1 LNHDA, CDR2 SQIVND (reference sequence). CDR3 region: CASLDRQGVGGYTF. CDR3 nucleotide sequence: TGTGCCAGCCTCGACAGACAGGGGGTGGGTGGCTACACCTTC.

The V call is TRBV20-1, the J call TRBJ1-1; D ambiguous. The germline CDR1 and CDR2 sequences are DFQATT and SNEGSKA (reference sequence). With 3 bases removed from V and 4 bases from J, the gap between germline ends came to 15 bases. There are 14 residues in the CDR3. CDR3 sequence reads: CSASVGTETTEAFF. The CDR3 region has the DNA TGCAGTGCTAGCGTTGGCACTGAAACCACTGAAGCTTTCTTT.

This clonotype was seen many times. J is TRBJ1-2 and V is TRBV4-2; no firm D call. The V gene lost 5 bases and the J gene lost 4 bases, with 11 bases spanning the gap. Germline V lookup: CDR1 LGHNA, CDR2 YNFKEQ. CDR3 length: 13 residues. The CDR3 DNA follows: TGTGCCAGCAGCACATCGAATTCCTATGGCTACACCTTC. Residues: CASSTSNSYGYTF.

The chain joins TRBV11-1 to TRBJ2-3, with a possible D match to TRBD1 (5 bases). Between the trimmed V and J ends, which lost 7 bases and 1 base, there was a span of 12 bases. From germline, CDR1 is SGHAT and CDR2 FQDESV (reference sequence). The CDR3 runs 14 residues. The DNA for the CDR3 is TGTGCCAGCACCACCGAAGGGGGCACAGATACGCAGTATTTT. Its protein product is CASTTEGGTDTQYF.

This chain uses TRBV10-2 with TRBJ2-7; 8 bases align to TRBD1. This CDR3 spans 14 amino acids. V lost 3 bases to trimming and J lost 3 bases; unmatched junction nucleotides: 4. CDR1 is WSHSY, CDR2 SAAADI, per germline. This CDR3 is CASSDWDRYYEQYF. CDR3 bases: TGCGCCAGCAGTGACTGGGACAGGTACTACGAGCAGTACTTC.

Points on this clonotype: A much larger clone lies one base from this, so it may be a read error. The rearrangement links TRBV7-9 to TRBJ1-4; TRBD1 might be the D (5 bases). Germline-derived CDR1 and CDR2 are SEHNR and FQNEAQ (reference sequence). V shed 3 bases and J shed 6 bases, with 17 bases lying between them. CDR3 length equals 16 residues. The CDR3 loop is CASSLDWGLSDEKLFF. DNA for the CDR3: TGTGCCAGCAGCTTGGATTGGGGGTTGTCGGATGAAAAACTGTTTTTT.

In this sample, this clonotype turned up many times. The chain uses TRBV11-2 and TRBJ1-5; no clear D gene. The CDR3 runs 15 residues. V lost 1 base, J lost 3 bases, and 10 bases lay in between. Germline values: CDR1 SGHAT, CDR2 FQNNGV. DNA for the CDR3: TGTGCCAGCAGCTTAGGTCTGGCAGCCAATCAGCCCCAGCATTTT. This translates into CASSLGLAANQPQHF.

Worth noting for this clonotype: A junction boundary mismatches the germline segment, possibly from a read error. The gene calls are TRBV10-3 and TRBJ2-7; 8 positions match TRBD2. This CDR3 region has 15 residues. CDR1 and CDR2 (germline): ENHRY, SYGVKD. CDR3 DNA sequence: TGTGCCACCAGTGACCCAAGCGGGGGAACCGACGAGAAGTACTTC. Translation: CATSDPSGGTDEKYF.